This TCR beta chain was found in a study of T cell repertoires in cytomegalovirus infection. Across the whole study: Public TCR beta signatures indicated both CMV infection and matching HLA type. Study-level results: Carriers of CMV plus the relevant HLA were identified by cumulative public TCR beta family frequency.

TCRdb reprocessed the reads with MiXCR, giving one entry per CDR3 protein. This sample carries roughly 150,000 distinct CDR3 sequences, roughly a quarter of them seen once, and the ten largest clones take 9.5% to 13%. Worth noting for this clonotype: Its specificity is unknown.

The TCR was taken from a human donor in good health (CMV status not recorded). Some clones in this sample may be carry-over from other donors' samples. The sequenced sample consisted of PBMCs.

CDR3 protein: CASTLRGTGKAFF. CDR3 DNA sequence: TGTGCCAGCACCCTGCGGGGTACTGGGAAAGCTTTCTTT. The chain combines TRBV5-4 with TRBJ1-1; D is ambiguous. The germline V gene encodes CDR1 SGHNT and CDR2 YYREEE (reference sequence). The CDR3 length is 13 residues. V lost 6 bases and J 9 bases, leaving 18 bases between the germline ends. The entire variable domain, with the rest obtained from reference TRBV5-4 and TRBJ1-1, is as follows: ETGVTQSPTHLIKTRGQQVTLRCSSQSGHNTVSWYQQALGQGPQFIFQYYREEENGRGNFPPRFSGLQFPNYSSELNVNALELDDSALYLCASTLRGTGKAFFGQGTRLTVV.